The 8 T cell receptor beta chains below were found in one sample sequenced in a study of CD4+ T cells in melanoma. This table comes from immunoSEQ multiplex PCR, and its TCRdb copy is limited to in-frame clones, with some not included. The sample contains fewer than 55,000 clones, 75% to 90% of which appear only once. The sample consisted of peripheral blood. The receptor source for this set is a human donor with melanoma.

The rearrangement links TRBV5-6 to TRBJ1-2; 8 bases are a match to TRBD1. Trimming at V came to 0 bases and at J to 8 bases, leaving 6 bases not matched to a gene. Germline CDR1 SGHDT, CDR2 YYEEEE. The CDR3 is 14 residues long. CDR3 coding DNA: TGTGCCAGCAGCTTGGTTCAGGGGGCGCGGGGCTACACCTTC. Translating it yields CASSLVQGARGYTF.

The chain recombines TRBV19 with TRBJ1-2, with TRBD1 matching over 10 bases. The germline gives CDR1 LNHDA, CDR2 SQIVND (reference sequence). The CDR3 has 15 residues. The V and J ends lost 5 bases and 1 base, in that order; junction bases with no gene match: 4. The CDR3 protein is CASSPDRGRNYGYTF. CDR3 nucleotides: TGTGCCAGTAGTCCCGACAGGGGGCGTAACTATGGCTACACCTTC.

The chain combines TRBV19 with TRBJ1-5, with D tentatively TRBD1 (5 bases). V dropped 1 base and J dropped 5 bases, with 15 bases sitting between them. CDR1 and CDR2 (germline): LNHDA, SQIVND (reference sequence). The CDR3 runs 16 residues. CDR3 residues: CASSIGRTWGDQPQHF. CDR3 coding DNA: TGTGCCAGTAGTATAGGGCGCACCTGGGGGGATCAGCCCCAGCATTTT.

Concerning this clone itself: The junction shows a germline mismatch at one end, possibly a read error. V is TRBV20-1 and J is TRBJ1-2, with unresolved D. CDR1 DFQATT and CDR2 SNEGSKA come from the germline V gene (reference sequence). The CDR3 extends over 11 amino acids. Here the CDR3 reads CSARDGFSYTF. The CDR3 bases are TGCAGTGCTCGAGACGGCTTTAGCTACACCTTC.

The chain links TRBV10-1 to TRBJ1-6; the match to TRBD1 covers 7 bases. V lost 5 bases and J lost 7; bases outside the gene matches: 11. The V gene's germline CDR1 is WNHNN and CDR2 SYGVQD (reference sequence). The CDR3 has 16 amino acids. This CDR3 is CASSKDRCERNSPLHF. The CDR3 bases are TGCGCCAGCAGTAAGGACAGGTGCGAGAGGAATTCACCCCTCCACTTT.

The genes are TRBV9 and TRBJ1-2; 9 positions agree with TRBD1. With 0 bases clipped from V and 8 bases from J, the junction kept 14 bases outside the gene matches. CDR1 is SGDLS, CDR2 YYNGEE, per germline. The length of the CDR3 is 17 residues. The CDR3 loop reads CASSVGSVGTGPGGYTF. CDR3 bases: TGTGCCAGCAGCGTAGGATCGGTTGGGACAGGGCCGGGAGGCTACACCTTC.

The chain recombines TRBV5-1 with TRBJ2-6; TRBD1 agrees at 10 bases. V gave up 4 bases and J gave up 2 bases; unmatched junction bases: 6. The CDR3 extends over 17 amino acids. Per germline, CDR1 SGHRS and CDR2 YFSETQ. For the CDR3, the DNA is TGCGCCAGCAGCCGGGGACAGGGGCTCGCTGGGGCCAACGTCCTGACTTTC. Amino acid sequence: CASSRGQGLAGANVLTF.

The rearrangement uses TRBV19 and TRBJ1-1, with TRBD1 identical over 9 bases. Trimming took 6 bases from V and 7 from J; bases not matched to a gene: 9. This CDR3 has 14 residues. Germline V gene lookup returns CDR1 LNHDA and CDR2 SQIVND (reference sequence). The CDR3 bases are TGTGCCAGTAGGCCCGGGACAGGGTTTGGTGAAGCTTTCTTT. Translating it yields CASRPGTGFGEAFF.